This TCR beta chain is from a study of blood T cell repertoires in COVID-19. Details on this clone: Other DNA sequences in the same sample also yield this CDR3.

Which cohort a participant joined came from the clinical history participants gave. CDR3 length: 15 amino acids. The V gene's germline CDR1 is MDHEN and CDR2 SYDVKM. V shed 3 bases and J 6 bases; nucleotides not matched to a gene: 4. Using immunoSEQ multiplex PCR, the repertoire was profiled, and TCRdb retains in-frame clones only, with some absent. The repertoire holds hundreds of thousands of clones, about 85% seen once, with 3% in the top ten. V gene TRBV28 combines with J gene TRBJ2-7; 14 nucleotides line up with TRBD2. This receptor was identified in a woman aged 50 to 60 who had recovered from COVID-19. The sample comprised PBMCs or T cells enriched from blood (not recorded which). CDR3: CASSLGLAGVGEQYF. For the CDR3, the DNA is TGTGCCAGCAGTTTGGGACTAGCGGGAGTCGGCGAGCAGTACTTC.